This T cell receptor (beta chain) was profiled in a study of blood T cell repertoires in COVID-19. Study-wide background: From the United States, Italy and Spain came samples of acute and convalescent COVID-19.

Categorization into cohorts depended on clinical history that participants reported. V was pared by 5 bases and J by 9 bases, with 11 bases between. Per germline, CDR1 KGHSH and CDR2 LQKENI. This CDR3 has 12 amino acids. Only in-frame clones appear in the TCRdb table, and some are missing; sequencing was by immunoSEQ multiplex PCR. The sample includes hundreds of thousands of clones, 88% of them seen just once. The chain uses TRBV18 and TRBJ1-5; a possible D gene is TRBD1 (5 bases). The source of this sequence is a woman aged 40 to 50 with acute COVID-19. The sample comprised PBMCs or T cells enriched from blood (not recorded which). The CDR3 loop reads CASSSDTGPQHF. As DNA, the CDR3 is TGTGCCAGCTCATCGGACACGGGGCCCCAGCATTTT.